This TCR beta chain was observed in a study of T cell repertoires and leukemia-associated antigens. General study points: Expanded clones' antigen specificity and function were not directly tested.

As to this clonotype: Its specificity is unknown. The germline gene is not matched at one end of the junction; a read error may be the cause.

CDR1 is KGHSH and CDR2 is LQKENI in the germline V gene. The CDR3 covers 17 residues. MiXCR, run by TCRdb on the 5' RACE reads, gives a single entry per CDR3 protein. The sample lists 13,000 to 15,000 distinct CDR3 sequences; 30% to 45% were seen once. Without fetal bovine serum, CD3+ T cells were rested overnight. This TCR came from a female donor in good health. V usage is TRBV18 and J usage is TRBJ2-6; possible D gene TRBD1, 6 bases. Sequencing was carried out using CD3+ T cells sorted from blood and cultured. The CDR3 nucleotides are TGTGCCAGCTCACCACCACAGGGTGGGTCTGTGGCCAACGTCCTGACTTTC. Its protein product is CASSPPQGGSVANVLTF. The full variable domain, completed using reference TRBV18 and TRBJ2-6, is NAGVMQNPRHLVRRRGQEARLRCSPMKGHSHVYWYRQLPEEGLKFMVYLQKENIIDESGMPKERFSAEFPKEGPSILRIQQVVRGDSAAYFCASSPPQGGSVANVLTFGAGSRLTVL.